The 20 T cell receptor beta chains listed next were all sequenced from one sample in a study of Ad26.COV2.S vaccination and SARS-CoV-2 variants. Clones were sequenced by immunoSEQ multiplex PCR, and TCRdb holds only the in-frame ones, with some missing. The sample consists of about 350,000 clones, roughly 91% of them appearing once. Treatment indicated: some 20 received Ad26.COV2.S at low or high dose, single or two shots; roughly five received placebo; per-sample allocation not given. Collection of samples fell on day 63 after the first vaccine or placebo injection. The starting material was peripheral blood, obtained in a trial of Ad26.COV2.S vaccine versus placebo. These receptors were taken from a person between 18 and 59 years old who received the Ad26.COV2.S COVID-19 vaccine or a placebo.

This clone was recorded a few times. The V gene is TRBV19, the J gene TRBJ1-1; 8 positions match TRBD1. After removal of 3 bases from V and 0 bases from J, the junction contained 6 bases not matched to a gene. Germline CDR1 and CDR2: LNHDA and SQIVND (reference sequence). The CDR3 has 16 residues. CDR3 sequence (DNA): TGTGCCAGTAGTATCGGACAGGGAAGACTGAACACTGAAGCTTTCTTT. Amino acid sequence: CASSIGQGRLNTEAFF.

This clone has just a few counts. The chain employs TRBV6-6 and TRBJ1-1; TRBD1 agrees at 12 bases. The germline V gene encodes CDR1 MNHNY and CDR2 SVGAGI (reference sequence). With V trimmed by 5 bases and J by 1 base, 5 bases remained unmatched. The CDR3 extends over 16 amino acids. Here the CDR3 DNA reads TGTGCCAGCAGTGGGACAGGGGGCCGAAGGAACACTGAAGCTTTCTTT. This sequence encodes CASSGTGGRRNTEAFF.

This chain connects TRBV5-1 to TRBJ2-4, with D maybe TRBD1 (5 bases). The CDR3 is 18 amino acids. Germline lookup yields CDR1 SGHRS and CDR2 YFSETQ. V was trimmed by 3 bases and J by 0 bases, leaving 19 bases between them. The CDR3 sequence is CASSWAGKGDLAKNIQYF. DNA for the CDR3: TGCGCCAGCAGCTGGGCAGGGAAAGGGGATCTAGCCAAAAACATTCAGTACTTC.

This sequence joins TRBV5-4 and TRBJ2-6; D is unresolved. CDR1 and CDR2 from the germline V gene are SGHNT and YYREEE (reference sequence). The CDR3 consists of 16 residues. V lost 4 bases and J lost 0, with 11 bases in between. CDR3 sequence reads: CASSPRGSSGANVLTF. CDR3 nucleotide sequence: TGTGCCAGCAGCCCCAGAGGCAGCTCTGGGGCCAACGTCCTGACTTTC.

The chain is built from TRBV5-1 and TRBJ2-1; TRBD2 matches 9 bases. Unmatched junction bases numbered 7, after V lost 1 base and J lost 5 bases. The CDR3 loop spans 16 amino acids. The germline gives CDR1 SGHRS, CDR2 YFSETQ. CDR3 in amino acids: CASSLTGTSPNNEQFF. In DNA, the CDR3 is TGCGCCAGCAGCTTGACCGGGACTAGCCCCAACAATGAGCAGTTCTTC.

This rearrangement joins TRBV4-3 to TRBJ1-2, with D unclear. In germline, CDR1 is LGHNA, CDR2 YSLEER. The length of the CDR3 is 12 residues. With 1 base removed from V and 8 bases from J, the gap between germline ends came to 8 bases. This CDR3 reads CASSQVIPGYTF. CDR3 DNA: TGCGCCAGCAGCCAAGTTATTCCGGGCTACACCTTC.

As DNA, the CDR3 is TGTGCCAGCTCTCTACGGAATCCAACTAATGAAAAACTGTTTTTT. Translation: CASSLRNPTNEKLFF. The V call is TRBV6-5, the J call TRBJ1-4; the D is unclear. V was trimmed by 8 bases and J by 0 bases, leaving 13 bases between them. Per the germline V gene, CDR1 is MNHEY and CDR2 is SVGAGI. The CDR3 is 15 residues long.

The V call is TRBV5-1, the J call TRBJ1-3; weak D call: TRBD1 (6 bases). CDR1 SGHRS and CDR2 YFSETQ come from the germline V gene. V was pared by 4 bases and J by 3 bases, with 11 bases between. This CDR3 spans 14 amino acids. The CDR3 DNA is TGCGCCAGCAGCACAAGGGGGTTTGGAAACACCATATATTTT. Amino acid sequence: CASSTRGFGNTIYF.

The chain couples TRBV7-9 to TRBJ2-1; D perhaps matches TRBD1 (6 bases). CDR1 is SEHNR and CDR2 is FQNEAQ in the germline V gene (reference sequence). The length of the CDR3 is 14 residues. Trimming took 0 bases from V and 3 from J, leaving 6 bases between them. The CDR3 reads CASSLAGGYNEQFF. CDR3 DNA sequence: TGTGCCAGCAGCTTAGCAGGGGGCTACAATGAGCAGTTCTTC.

The genes are TRBV19 and TRBJ2-7; 9 bases agree with TRBD1. In germline, CDR1 is LNHDA, CDR2 SQIVND (reference sequence). J was trimmed by 3 bases and V by 5 bases; bases with no gene match: 8. The CDR3 spans 15 residues. The chain's CDR3 is CASSAGTGLLYEQYF. CDR3 sequence (DNA): TGTGCCAGTAGTGCCGGGACAGGGCTCCTCTACGAGCAGTACTTC.

The chain joins TRBV7-6 to TRBJ2-1; 14 positions match TRBD2. Unmatched junction bases numbered 5, after V lost 7 bases and J lost 6 bases. The CDR3 has 15 amino acids. From germline, CDR1 is SGHVS and CDR2 FNYEAQ. DNA for the CDR3: TGTGCCAGCACCGATGGGACTAGCGGGGGCAATGAGCAGTTCTTC. Its protein is CASTDGTSGGNEQFF. The full variable domain, rest sourced from reference TRBV7-6 and TRBJ2-1, is GAGVSQSPRYKVTKRGQDVALRCDPISGHVSLYWYRQALGQGPEFLTYFNYEAQQDKSGLPNDRFSAERPEGSISTLTIQRTEQRDSAMYRCASTDGTSGGNEQFFGPGTRLTVL.

The rearrangement links TRBV30 to TRBJ2-7; D not certain. The CDR3 runs to 12 residues. CDR1 is GTSNPN, CDR2 SVGIG, per germline (reference sequence). The V gene lost 1 base and the J gene lost 0 bases, with 4 bases spanning the gap. The CDR3 DNA follows: TGTGCCTGGAGTGCAAGCTCCTACGAGCAGTACTTC. It specifies CAWSASSYEQYF.

The gene calls are TRBV7-3 and TRBJ2-1; TRBD1 might be the D (5 bases). Germline V gene lookup returns CDR1 SGHTA and CDR2 FQGTGA. The CDR3 loop spans 14 amino acids. Trimming removed 3 bases at V and 4 bases at J, with 10 bases between. The DNA of the CDR3 is TGTGCCAGCAGCTTGGCAGGGCGATACAATGAGCAGTTCTTC. This codes for CASSLAGRYNEQFF.

The J gene is TRBJ2-1, the V gene TRBV30; 8 bases align to TRBD2. Germline CDR1 GTSNPN, CDR2 SVGIG (reference sequence). The junction had 7 bases not matched to a gene; V was cut back by 1 base and J by 8 bases. The CDR3 covers 14 residues. The CDR3 spells CAWSGKAGVDEQFF. Written as DNA, the CDR3 is TGTGCCTGGAGTGGTAAAGCGGGGGTGGATGAGCAGTTCTTC.

This sequence joins TRBV5-1 and TRBJ1-4; perhaps TRBD1 as D (6 bases). The V end lost 0 bases, the J end lost 3 bases, and 30 bases lay between the germline ends. The CDR3 consists of 22 residues. CDR1 SGHRS and CDR2 YFSETQ come from the germline V gene. The CDR3 region is CASSLVPSFETGPRRANEKLFF. The CDR3, as DNA: TGCGCCAGCAGCTTGGTACCCTCTTTCGAAACAGGGCCTAGGAGGGCTAATGAAAAACTGTTTTTT.

This clone was seen just once. The V and J genes are TRBV29-1 and TRBJ2-2, with no clear D. The CDR3 is 11 amino acids. The germline V and J ends were trimmed by 4 bases and 7 bases, with 7 bases remaining between them. From germline, CDR1 is SQVTM and CDR2 ANQGSEA. The CDR3 coding sequence is TGCAGCGTTGGGGCTGGCGGGGAGCTGTTTTTT. The encoded protein is CSVGAGGELFF.

The V and J genes are TRBV7-2 and TRBJ1-3, with a possible D match to TRBD1 (5 bases). Trimming took 5 bases from V and 9 from J, leaving 20 bases between them. CDR3 length equals 15 residues. CDR1 is SGHTA and CDR2 is FQGNSA in the germline V gene. CDR3 coding DNA: TGTGCCAGCAGCCGCCTCCCCACGGGGCACGTCACCATATATTTT. Translating it yields CASSRLPTGHVTIYF.

The chain employs TRBV7-9 and TRBJ1-1; TRBD1 agrees at 7 bases. V was pared by 5 bases and J by 4 bases, with 4 bases of the junction left unmatched. The CDR3 runs 13 residues. CDR1 and CDR2 from the germline V gene are SEHNR and FQNEAQ (reference sequence). This CDR3 reads CASSAAGGTEAFF. CDR3 DNA sequence: TGTGCCAGCAGCGCAGCAGGGGGCACTGAAGCTTTCTTT.

The chain carries TRBV4-2 and TRBJ1-4; 8 bases match TRBD1. This CDR3 is 14 amino acids long. The V gene's germline CDR1 is LGHNA and CDR2 YNFKEQ. Germline trimming cut 4 bases from V and 5 bases from J; bases unmatched to any gene: 3. The CDR3 DNA sequence: TGTGCCAGCAGCCTACAGGGGGACAATGAAAAACTGTTTTTT. Encoded protein: CASSLQGDNEKLFF.

The chain couples TRBV30 to TRBJ1-2, with 10 bases lining up with TRBD1. Germline CDR1 GTSNPN, CDR2 SVGIG (reference sequence). Trimming removed 3 bases from V and 4 bases from J; junction bases left unmatched: 5. The CDR3 runs 14 residues. The CDR3 nucleotides read TGTGCCTGGAGCCGGACAGGGGGTAGCTATGGCTACACCTTC. Amino acid sequence: CAWSRTGGSYGYTF.